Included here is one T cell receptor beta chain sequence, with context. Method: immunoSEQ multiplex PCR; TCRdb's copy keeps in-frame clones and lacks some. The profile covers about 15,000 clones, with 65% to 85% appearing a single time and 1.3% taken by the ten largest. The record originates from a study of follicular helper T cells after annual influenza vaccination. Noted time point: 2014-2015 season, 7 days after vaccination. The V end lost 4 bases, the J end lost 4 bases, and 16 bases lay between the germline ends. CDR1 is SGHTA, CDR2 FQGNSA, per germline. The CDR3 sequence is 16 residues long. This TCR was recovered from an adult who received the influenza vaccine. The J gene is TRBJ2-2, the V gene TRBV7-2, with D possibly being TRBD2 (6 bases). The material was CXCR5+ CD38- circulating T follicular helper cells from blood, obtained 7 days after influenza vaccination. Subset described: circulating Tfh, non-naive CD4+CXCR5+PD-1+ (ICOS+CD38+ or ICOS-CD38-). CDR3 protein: CASSYNPGVSTGELFF. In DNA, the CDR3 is TGTGCCAGCAGCTATAATCCGGGGGTCAGCACCGGGGAGCTGTTTTTT.